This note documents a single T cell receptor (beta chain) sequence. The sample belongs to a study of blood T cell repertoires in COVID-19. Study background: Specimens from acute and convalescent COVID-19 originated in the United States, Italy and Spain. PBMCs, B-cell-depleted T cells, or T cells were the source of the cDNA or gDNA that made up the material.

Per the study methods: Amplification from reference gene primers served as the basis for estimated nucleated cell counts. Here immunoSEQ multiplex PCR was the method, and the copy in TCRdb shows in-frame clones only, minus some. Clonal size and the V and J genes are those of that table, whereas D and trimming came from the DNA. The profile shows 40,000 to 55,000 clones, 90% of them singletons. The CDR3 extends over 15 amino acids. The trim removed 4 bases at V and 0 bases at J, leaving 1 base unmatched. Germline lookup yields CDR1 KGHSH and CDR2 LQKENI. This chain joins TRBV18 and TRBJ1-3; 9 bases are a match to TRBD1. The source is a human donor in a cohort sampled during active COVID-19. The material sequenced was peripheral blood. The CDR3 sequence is CASSRGQGSGNTIYF. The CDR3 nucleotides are TGTGCCAGCTCACGGGGACAGGGCTCTGGAAACACCATATATTTT.